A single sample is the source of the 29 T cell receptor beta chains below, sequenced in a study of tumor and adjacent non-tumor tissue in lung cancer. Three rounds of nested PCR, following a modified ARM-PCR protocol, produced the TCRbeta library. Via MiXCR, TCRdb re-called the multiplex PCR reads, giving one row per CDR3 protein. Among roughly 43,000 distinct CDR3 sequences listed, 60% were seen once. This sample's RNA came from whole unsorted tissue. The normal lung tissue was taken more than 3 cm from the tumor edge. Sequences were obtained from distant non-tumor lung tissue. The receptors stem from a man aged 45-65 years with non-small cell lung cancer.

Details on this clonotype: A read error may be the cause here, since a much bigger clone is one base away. DNA of the CDR3: TGTGCCAACAGTTCGCGGATTAATGAGCAGTTCTTC. Amino acids: CANSSRINEQFF. V usage is TRBV28 and J usage is TRBJ2-1; no clear D. The CDR3 extends over 12 amino acids. Germline V lookup: CDR1 MDHEN, CDR2 SYDVKM.

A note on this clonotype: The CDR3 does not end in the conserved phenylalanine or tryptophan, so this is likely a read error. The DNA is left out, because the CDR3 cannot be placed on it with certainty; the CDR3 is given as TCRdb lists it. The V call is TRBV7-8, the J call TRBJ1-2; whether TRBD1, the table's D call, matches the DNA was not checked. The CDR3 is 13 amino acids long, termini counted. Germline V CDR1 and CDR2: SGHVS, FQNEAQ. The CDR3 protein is CASSSGTVGGHTI.

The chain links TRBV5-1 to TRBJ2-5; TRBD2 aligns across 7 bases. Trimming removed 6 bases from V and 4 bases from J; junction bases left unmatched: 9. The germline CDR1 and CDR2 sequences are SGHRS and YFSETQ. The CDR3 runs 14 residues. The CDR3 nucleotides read TGCGCCAGCAACTCGGGGGGAGTACGAGAGACCCAGTACTTC. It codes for CASNSGGVRETQYF. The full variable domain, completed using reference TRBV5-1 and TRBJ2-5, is KAGVTQTPRYLIKTRGQQVTLSCSPISGHRSVSWYQQTPGQGLQFLFEYFSETQRNKGNFPGRFSGRQFSNSRSEMNVSTLELGDSALYLCASNSGGVRETQYFGPGTRLLVL.

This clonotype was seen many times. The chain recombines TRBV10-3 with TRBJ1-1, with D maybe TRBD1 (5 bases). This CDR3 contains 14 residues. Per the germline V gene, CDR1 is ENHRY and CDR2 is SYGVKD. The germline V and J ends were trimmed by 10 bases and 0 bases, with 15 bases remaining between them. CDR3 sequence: CATSGTGMNTEAFF. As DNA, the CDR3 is TGTGCCACCTCCGGGACCGGTATGAACACTGAAGCTTTCTTT.

Written as DNA, the CDR3 is TGTGCCAGCAGTTCGGACAGTCTGATCATAGATACGCAGTATTTT. Protein sequence: CASSSDSLIIDTQYF. The genes are TRBV6-6 and TRBJ2-3, with D perhaps matching TRBD1 (6 bases). Trimming left V 4 bases short and J 5 bases short, with 16 bases between. Germline CDR1 MNHNY, CDR2 SVGAGI (reference sequence). CDR3 size: 15 residues.

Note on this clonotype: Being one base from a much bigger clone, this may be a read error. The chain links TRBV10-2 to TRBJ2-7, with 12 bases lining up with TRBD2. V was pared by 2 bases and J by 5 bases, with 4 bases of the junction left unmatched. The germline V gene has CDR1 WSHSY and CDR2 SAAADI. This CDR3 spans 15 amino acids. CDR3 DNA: TGCGCCAGCAGTGAGCTTTCTAGCGGGAGGGACGAGCAGTACTTC. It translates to CASSELSSGRDEQYF.

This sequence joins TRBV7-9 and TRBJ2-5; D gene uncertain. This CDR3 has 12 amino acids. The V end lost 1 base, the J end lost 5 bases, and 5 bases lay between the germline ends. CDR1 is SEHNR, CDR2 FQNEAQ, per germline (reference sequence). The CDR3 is CASSLDWETQYF. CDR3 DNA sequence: TGTGCCAGCAGCTTAGATTGGGAGACCCAGTACTTC. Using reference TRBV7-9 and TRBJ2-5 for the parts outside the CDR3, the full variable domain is DTGVSQNPRHKITKRGQNVTFRCDPISEHNRLYWYRQTLGQGPEFLTYFQNEAQLEKSRLLSDRFSAERPKGSFSTLEIQRTEQGDSAMYLCASSLDWETQYFGPGTRLLVL.

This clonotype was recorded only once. The DNA of the CDR3 is TGTGCCAGCAAACTCGGCGGGGGGAAGTTTCAGCCCCAGCATTTT. Its protein is CASKLGGGKFQPQHF. The chain has TRBV6-6 and TRBJ1-5, with D possibly TRBD1 on 5 matching bases. Between the trimmed V and J ends, which lost 7 bases and 6 bases, there was a span of 19 bases. The CDR3 covers 15 residues. Per the germline V gene, CDR1 is MNHNY and CDR2 is SVGAGI (reference sequence).

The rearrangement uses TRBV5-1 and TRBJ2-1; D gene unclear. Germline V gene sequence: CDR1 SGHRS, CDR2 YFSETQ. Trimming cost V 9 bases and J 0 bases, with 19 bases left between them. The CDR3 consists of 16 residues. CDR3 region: CATQPRGPFSYNEQFF. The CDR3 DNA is TGCGCCACCCAGCCCCGTGGGCCCTTCTCCTACAATGAGCAGTTCTTC.

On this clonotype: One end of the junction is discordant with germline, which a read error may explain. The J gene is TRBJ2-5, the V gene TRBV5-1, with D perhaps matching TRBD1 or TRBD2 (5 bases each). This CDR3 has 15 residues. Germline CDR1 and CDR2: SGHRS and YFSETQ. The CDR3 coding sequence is TGCGCTAGCAGCTTGGGACGGGGACCGGGAGAGACCCAGTACTTC. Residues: CASSLGRGPGETQYF.

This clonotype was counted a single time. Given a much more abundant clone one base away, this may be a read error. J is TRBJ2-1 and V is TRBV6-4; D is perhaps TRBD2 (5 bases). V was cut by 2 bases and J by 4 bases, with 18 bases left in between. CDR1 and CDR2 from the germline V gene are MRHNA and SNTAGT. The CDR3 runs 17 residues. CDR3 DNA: TGTGCCAGCAGTGACCGGCGAAGTACCGGAGGTTACAATGAGCAGTTCTTC. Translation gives CASSDRRSTGGYNEQFF.

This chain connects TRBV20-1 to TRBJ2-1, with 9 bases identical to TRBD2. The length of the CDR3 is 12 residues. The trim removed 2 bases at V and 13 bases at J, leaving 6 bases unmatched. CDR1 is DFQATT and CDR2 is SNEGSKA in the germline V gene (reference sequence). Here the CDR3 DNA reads TGCAGTGCTAGATCTAGCGGGAAGACTCAGTTCTTC. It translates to CSARSSGKTQFF.

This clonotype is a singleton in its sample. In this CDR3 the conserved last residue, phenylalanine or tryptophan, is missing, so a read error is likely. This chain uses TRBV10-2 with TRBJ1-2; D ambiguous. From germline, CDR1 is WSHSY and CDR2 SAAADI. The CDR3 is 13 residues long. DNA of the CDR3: TGCGCAAGCAGTTTTGGACGGAACTATGGCTACACCCTC. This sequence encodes CASSFGRNYGYTL.

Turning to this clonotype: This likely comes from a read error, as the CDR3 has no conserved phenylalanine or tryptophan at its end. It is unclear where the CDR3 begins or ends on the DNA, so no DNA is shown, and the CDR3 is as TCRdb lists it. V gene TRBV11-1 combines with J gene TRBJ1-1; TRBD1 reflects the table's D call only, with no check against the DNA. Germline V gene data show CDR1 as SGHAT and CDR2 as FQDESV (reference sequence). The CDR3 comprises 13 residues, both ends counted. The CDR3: CASSPRTGDETFL.

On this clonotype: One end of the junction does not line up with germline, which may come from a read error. The CDR3 DNA is TGTGCCAGCAGTTACGGGATAGGGCGACGAAATTCACACCTCCACTTT. It codes for CASSYGIGRRNSHLHF. The gene calls are TRBV6-5 and TRBJ1-6; D not certain. CDR3 length equals 16 residues. The germline V gene encodes CDR1 MNHEY and CDR2 SVGAGI.

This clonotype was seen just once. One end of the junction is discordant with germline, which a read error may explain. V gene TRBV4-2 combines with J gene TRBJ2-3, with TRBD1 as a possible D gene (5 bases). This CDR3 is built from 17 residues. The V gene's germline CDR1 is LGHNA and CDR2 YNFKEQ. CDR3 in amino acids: CASSRTIKVTQTDTQYF. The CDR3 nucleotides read TGTGCCAGCAGCCGGACGATAAAGGTGACACAGACAGATACACAGTATTTT.

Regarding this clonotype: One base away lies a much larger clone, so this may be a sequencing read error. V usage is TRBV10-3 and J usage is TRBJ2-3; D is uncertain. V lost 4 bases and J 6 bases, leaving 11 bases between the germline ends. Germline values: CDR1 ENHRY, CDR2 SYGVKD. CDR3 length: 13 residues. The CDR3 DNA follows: TGTGCCATCAGTGTGGCAGCTATGGATACGCAGTATTTT. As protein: CAISVAAMDTQYF.

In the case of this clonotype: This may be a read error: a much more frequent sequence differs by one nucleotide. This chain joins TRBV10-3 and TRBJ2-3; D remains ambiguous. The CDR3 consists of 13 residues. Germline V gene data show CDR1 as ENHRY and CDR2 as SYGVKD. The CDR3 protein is CTIKGTSTDTQYF. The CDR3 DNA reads TGTACCATCAAGGGAACTAGCACAGATACGCAGTATTTT.

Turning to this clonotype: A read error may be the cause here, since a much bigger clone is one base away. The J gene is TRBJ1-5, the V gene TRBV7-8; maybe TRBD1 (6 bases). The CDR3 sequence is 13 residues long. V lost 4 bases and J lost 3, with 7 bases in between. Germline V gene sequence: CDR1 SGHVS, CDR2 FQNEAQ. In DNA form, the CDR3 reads TGTGCCAGCAGCTGGACAGACAATCAGCCCCAGCATTTT. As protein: CASSWTDNQPQHF. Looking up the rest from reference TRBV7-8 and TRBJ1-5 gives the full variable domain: GAGVSQSPRYKVAKRGQDVALRCDPISGHVSLFWYQQALGQGPEFLTYFQNEAQLDKSGLPSDRFFAERPEGSVSTLKIQRTQQEDSAVYLCASSWTDNQPQHFGDGTRLSIL.

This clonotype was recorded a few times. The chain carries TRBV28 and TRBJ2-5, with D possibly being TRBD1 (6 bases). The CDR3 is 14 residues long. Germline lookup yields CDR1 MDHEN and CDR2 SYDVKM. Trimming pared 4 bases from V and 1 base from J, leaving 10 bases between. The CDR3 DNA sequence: TGTGCCAGCAGTTCGCAGGGGACCCAAGAGACCCAGTACTTC. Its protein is CASSSQGTQETQYF.

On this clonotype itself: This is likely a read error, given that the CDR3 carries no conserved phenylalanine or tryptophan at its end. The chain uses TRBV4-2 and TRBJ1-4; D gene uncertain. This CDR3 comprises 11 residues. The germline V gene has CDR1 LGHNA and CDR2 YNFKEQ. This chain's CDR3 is CPSSQNEKLFS. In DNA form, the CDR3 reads TGTCCCAGCAGCCAAAATGAAAAACTGTTTTCT.

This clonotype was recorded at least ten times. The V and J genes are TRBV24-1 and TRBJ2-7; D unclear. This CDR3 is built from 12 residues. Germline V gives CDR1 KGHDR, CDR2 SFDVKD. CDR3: CPVFQSPYEQYF. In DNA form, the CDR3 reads TGTCCCGTTTTTCAGAGCCCCTACGAGCAGTACTTC.

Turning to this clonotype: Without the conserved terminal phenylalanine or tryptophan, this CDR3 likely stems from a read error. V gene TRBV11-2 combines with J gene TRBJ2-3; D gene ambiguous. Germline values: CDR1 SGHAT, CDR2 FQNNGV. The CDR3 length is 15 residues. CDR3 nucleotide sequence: TGTGCCGGCAGCTTAACGAACTCTAGCACAGATACGCAGTATTAT. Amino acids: CAGSLTNSSTDTQYY.

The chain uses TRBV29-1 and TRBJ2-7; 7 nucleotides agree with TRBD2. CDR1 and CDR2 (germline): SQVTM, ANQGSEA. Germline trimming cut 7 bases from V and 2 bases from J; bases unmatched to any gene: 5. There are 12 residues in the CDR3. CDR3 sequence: CSDDSGAYEQYF. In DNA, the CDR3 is TGCAGCGATGACAGCGGGGCCTACGAGCAGTACTTC.

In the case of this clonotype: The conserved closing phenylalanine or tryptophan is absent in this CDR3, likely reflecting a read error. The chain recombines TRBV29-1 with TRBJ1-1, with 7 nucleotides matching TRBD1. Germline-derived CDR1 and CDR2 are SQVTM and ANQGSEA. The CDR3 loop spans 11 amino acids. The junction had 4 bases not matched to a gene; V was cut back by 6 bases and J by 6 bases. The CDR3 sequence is CSVVQGAEAFI. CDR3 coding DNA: TGCAGCGTCGTGCAGGGGGCTGAAGCTTTCATT.

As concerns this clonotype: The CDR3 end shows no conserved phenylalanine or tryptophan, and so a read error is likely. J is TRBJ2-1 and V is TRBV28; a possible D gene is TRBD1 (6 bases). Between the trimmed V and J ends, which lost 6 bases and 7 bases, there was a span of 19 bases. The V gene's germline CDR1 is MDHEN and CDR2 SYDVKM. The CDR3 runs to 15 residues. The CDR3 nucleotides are TGTGCCAGCAGCTCCGGGACATGGCCAGGTAATGAGCAGTTCTCC. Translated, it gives CASSSGTWPGNEQFS.

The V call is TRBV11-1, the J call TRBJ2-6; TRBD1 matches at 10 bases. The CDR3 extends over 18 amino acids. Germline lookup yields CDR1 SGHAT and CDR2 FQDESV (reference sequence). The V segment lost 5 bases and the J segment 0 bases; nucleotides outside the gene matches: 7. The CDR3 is CASSEDRGLNSGANVLTF. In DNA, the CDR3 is TGTGCCAGCAGCGAGGACAGGGGGTTGAACTCTGGGGCCAACGTCCTGACTTTC.

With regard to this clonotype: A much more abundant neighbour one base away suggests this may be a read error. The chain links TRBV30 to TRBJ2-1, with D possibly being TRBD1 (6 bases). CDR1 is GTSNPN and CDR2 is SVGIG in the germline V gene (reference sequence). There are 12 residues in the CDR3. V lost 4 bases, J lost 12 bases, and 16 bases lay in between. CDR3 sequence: CAWNQIGGVQFF. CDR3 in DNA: TGTGCCTGGAACCAAATAGGGGGTGTGCAGTTCTTC.

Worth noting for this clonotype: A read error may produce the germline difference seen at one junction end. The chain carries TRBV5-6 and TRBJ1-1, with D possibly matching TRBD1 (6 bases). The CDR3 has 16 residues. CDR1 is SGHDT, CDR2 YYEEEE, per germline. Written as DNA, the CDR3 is TGTGCCAGCAGCCTACCAAGAACAGGGATGAACGCTGAAGTTTTCTTT. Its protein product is CASSLPRTGMNAEVFF.